This T cell receptor (beta chain) was sequenced during a study of cytomegalovirus exposure and HLA in healthy donors. On this clone itself: The antigen remains undetermined.

The study, taken as a whole, reports: A later analysis found first-cohort TCR clusters tended to co-occur in the 120 or so validation repertoires.

Data came from immunoSEQ multiplex PCR; TCRdb stores just in-frame clones and leaves some out. The repertoire holds approximately 200,000 clones, with 80% to 85% as singletons. From the approximately 110-subject validation cohort, which was separate from the approximately 670-subject first cohort, the donors were drawn. Trimming stripped 4 bases from V and 11 bases from J, with 18 bases between. The CDR3 extends over 15 amino acids. Germline CDR1 is MNHEY and CDR2 is SVGAGI. Sequencing was carried out using PBMCs. The chain uses TRBV6-5 and TRBJ1-6; D is uncertain. The sequence was collected from a woman under 40 in good health and CMV-seronegative. CDR3 residues: CASSSQSRSRTPLHF. CDR3 DNA: TGTGCCAGCAGTTCTCAGTCGAGGTCACGGACACCCCTCCACTTT.